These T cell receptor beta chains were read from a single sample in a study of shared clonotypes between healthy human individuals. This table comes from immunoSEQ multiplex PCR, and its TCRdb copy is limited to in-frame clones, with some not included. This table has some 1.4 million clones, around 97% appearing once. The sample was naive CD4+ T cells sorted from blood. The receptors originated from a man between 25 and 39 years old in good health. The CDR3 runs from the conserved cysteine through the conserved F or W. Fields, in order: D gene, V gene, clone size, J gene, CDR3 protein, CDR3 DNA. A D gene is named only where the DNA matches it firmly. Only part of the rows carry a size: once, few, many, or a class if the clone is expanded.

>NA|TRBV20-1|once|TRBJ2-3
CSAQRDTQYF
TGCAGTGCCCAGCGGGATACGCAGTATTTT
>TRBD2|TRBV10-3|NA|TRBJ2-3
CAISESGMGGKDTQYF
TGTGCCATCAGTGAGTCGGGGATGGGAGGGAAAGATACGCAGTATTTT
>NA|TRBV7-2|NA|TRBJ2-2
CASSLRHTGELFF
TGTGCCAGCAGCTTACGGCACACCGGGGAGCTGTTTTTT
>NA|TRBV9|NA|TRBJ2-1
CASSARDQGSGEQFF
TGTGCCAGCAGCGCGCGGGACCAAGGATCAGGTGAGCAGTTCTTC
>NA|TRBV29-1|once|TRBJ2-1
CTGGEPRNEQFF
TGCACCGGCGGGGAGCCGCGCAATGAGCAGTTCTTC
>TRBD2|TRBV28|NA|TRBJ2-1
CASATTSGRPPRYNEQFF
TGTGCCAGCGCCACCACTAGCGGGAGGCCTCCGCGGTACAATGAGCAGTTCTTC
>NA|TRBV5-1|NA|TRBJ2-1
CASSFDSRVVLGEQFF
TGCGCCAGCAGCTTCGACAGTAGGGTGGTGTTGGGGGAGCAGTTCTTC
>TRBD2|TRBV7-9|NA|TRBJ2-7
CASSPLGRSYEQYF
TGTGCCAGCAGCCCCCTCGGGAGGTCGTACGAGCAGTACTTC
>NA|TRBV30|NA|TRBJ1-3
CACQTPASSGNTIYF
TGTGCCTGCCAGACACCAGCATCTTCTGGAAACACCATATATTTT
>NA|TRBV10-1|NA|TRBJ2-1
CASSVLDADNEQFF
TGCGCCAGCAGTGTACTAGATGCAGACAATGAGCAGTTCTTC
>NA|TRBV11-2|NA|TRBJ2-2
CASSLVGSLVSGELFF
TGTGCCAGCAGCTTAGTCGGGAGTTTAGTTTCCGGGGAGCTGTTTTTT
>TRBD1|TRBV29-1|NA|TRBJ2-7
CSVDLQGYEQYF
TGCAGCGTCGATTTACAGGGGTACGAGCAGTACTTC
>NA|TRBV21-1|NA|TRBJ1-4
CASSKALFGTHNEKLFF
TGTGCCAGCAGCAAAGCGCTTTTCGGGACACATAATGAAAAACTGTTTTTT
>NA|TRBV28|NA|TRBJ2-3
CASSSRRVWGHSGDTQYF
TGTGCCAGCAGTTCCCGGAGGGTGTGGGGCCACTCCGGGGATACGCAGTATTTT
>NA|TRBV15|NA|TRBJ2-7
CATSRDVEETYEQYF
TGTGCCACCAGCAGAGACGTGGAGGAAACCTACGAGCAGTACTTC
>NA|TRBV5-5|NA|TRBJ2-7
CASSLGSGKGAF
TGTGCCAGCAGCTTGGGAAGTGGTAAGGGAGCTTTC
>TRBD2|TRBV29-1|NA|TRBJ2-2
CSVETGLNTGELFF
TGCAGCGTTGAAACGGGACTAAACACCGGGGAGCTGTTTTTT
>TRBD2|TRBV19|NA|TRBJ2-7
CASSKREAPGKNEQYF
TGTGCCAGTAGTAAGCGGGAGGCCCCGGGTAAGAACGAGCAGTACTTC
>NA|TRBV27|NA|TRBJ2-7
CASSFAGTTYEQYF
TGTGCCAGCAGTTTCGCGGGAACAACCTACGAGCAGTACTTC
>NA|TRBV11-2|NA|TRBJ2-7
CASSGLRGALYEQYF
TGTGCCAGCAGCGGACTGCGCGGGGCCCTCTACGAGCAGTACTTC
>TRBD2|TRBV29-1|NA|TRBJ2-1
CSVVGRVSYNEQFF
TGCAGCGTTGTCGGGAGGGTTAGCTACAATGAGCAGTTCTTC
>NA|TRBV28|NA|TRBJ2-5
CASRHPGGRVETQYF
TGTGCCAGCAGACACCCGGGGGGCAGGGTGGAGACCCAGTACTTC
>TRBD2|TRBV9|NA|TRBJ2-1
CASSPPGTSKNEQFF
TGTGCCAGCAGCCCACCCGGGACTAGTAAGAATGAGCAGTTCTTC
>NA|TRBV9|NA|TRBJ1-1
CASSVGSAGGVAEAFF
TGTGCCAGCAGCGTAGGTAGTGCCGGGGGCGTCGCTGAAGCTTTCTTT
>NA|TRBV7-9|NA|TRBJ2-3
CASSLGDPYTDTQYF
TGTGCCAGCAGCTTAGGGGACCCCTACACAGATACGCAGTATTTT
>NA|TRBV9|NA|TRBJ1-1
CASSVVTASTEAFF
TGTGCCAGCAGCGTAGTCACAGCTAGTACTGAAGCTTTCTTT
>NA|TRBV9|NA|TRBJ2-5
CASSVGGQETQYF
TGTGCCAGCAGCGTAGGGGGTCAAGAGACCCAGTACTTC
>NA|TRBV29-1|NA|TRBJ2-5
CSVAVATWGQETQYF
TGCAGCGTTGCTGTCGCCACTTGGGGGCAAGAGACCCAGTACTTC
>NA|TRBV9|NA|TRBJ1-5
CASSVEGDANQPQHF
TGTGCCAGCAGCGTAGAGGGGGACGCCAATCAGCCCCAGCATTTT
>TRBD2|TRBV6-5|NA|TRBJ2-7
CASSYSRLAGSYEQYF
TGTGCCAGCAGTTACTCGAGACTAGCGGGATCCTACGAGCAGTACTTC
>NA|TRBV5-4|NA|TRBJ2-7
CASSFGPGGSSYEQYF
TGTGCCAGCAGCTTTGGGCCCGGGGGCAGTTCCTACGAGCAGTACTTC
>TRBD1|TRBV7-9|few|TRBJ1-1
CASGDRGPEAFF
TGTGCCAGCGGCGACAGGGGTCCTGAAGCTTTCTTT
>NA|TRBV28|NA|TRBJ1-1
CASLTPGGRPEAFF
TGTGCCAGCCTGACTCCGGGGGGGCGGCCTGAAGCTTTCTTT
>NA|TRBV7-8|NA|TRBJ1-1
CASSPKMNTEAFF
TGTGCCAGCAGCCCCAAGATGAACACTGAAGCTTTCTTT
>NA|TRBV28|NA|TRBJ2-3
CASSFRLGQISTDTQYF
TGTGCCAGCAGTTTCCGTCTCGGGCAGATTAGCACAGATACGCAGTATTTT
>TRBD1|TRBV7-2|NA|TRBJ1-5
CASSFRGNQPQHF
TGTGCCAGCAGCTTCAGGGGGAATCAGCCCCAGCATTTT
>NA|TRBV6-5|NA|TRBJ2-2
CASSYLTNTGELFF
TGTGCCAGCAGTTATTTAACGAACACCGGGGAGCTGTTTTTT
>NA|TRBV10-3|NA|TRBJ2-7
CATLRGWEQYF
TGTGCCACCCTTAGGGGGTGGGAGCAGTACTTC
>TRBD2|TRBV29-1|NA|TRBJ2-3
CSALAGSTDTQYF
TGCAGCGCACTAGCGGGATCGACAGATACGCAGTATTTT
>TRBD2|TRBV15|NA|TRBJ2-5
CATSRGTSQETQYF
TGTGCCACCAGCAGGGGGACTAGCCAAGAGACCCAGTACTTC
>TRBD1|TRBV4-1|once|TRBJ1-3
CASEGTGFGNTIYF
TGCGCCAGCGAAGGGACAGGTTTCGGAAACACCATATATTTT
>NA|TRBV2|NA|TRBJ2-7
CASRADIGGYEQYF
TGTGCCAGCAGGGCGGACATAGGGGGATACGAGCAGTACTTC
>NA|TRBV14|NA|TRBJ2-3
CASSQVGLGRSTDTQYF
TGTGCCAGCAGCCAAGTTGGATTAGGCAGAAGCACAGATACGCAGTATTTT
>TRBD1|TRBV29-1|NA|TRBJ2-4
CSAGQVLPPSIQYF
TGCAGCGCCGGACAGGTCCTCCCGCCCTCTATTCAGTACTTC
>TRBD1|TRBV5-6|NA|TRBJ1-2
CASSIYTGAQNYGYTF
TGTGCCAGCAGCATATACACAGGGGCTCAAAACTATGGCTACACCTTC
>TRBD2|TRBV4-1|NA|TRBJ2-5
CASSQYWTSVQETQYF
TGCGCCAGCAGCCAATACTGGACTAGCGTTCAAGAGACCCAGTACTTC
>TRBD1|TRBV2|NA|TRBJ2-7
CASSVRTGLIEQYF
TGTGCCAGCAGTGTTCGGACAGGCCTCATCGAGCAGTACTTC
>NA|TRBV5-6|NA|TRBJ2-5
CASSLPGDRGETQYF
TGTGCCAGCAGCTTGCCCGGGGATCGGGGAGAGACCCAGTACTTC
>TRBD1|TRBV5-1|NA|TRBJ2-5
CASRPGTEETQYF
TGCGCCAGCAGGCCGGGGACAGAAGAGACCCAGTACTTC
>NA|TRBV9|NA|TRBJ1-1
CASSVGGRTEAFF
TGTGCCAGCAGCGTTGGAGGGAGAACTGAAGCTTTCTTT
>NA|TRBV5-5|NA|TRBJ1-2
CASSLAQGAGGYTF
TGTGCCAGCAGCTTGGCTCAGGGAGCGGGTGGCTACACCTTC
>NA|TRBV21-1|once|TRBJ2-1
CASSKGSGDEQFF
TGTGCCAGCAGCAAAGGATCCGGAGATGAGCAGTTCTTC
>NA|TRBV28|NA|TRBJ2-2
CASSFPRRATAAGELFF
TGTGCCAGCAGTTTTCCTCGGAGGGCCACTGCGGCCGGGGAGCTGTTTTTT
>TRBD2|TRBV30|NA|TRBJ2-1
CAWSGGSDEQFF
TGTGCCTGGAGCGGGGGGAGTGATGAGCAGTTCTTC
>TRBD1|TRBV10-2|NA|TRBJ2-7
CASGGPGQGTYEQYF
TGCGCCAGCGGGGGGCCGGGACAGGGGACTTACGAGCAGTACTTC